The 30 T cell receptor beta chains below come from one sample, sequenced in a study of immune evolution from preneoplasia to lung adenocarcinoma. Libraries were prepared by immunoSEQ multiplex PCR; TCRdb keeps only in-frame clonotypes and omits some of them. The sample yields some 7,800 clones, 82% seen once. The material sequenced was FFPE minimally invasive lung adenocarcinoma tissue. The receptors derive from a person between 65 and 79 years old with lung adenocarcinoma.

The rearrangement uses TRBV5-5 and TRBJ1-1, with TRBD1 matching over 7 bases. The J segment lost 3 bases and the V segment lost 3 bases, leaving 5 bases of the junction unmatched. The CDR3 is 14 residues long. Germline CDR1 SGHKS, CDR2 YYEKEE (reference sequence). The CDR3 here is CASSSHDRDTEAFF. CDR3 DNA sequence: TGTGCCAGCAGCTCGCACGACAGGGACACTGAAGCTTTCTTT.

The J gene is TRBJ1-2, the V gene TRBV28; TRBD1 matches 7 bases. This CDR3 region has 14 residues. Germline-derived CDR1 and CDR2 are MDHEN and SYDVKM. The V segment lost 6 bases and the J segment 4 bases; nucleotides outside the gene matches: 8. The CDR3 nucleotides are TGTGCCAGCAGGGCAACGGACAGGTCCTATGGCTACACCTTC. Protein: CASRATDRSYGYTF.

V usage is TRBV7-9 and J usage is TRBJ2-7; 8 bases are shared with TRBD1. Looked up from germline, CDR1 is SEHNR and CDR2 is FQNEAQ (reference sequence). This CDR3 comprises 14 residues. V was pared by 1 base and J by 5 bases, with 4 bases of the junction left unmatched. The CDR3 nucleotides are TGTGCCAGCAGCTTAGGGACAGGGATGGACGAGCAGTACTTC. It encodes CASSLGTGMDEQYF.

This chain joins TRBV5-6 and TRBJ2-6; D is uncertain. Looked up from germline, CDR1 is SGHDT and CDR2 is YYEEEE. The CDR3 covers 15 residues. The ends were cut back, 2 bases at V and 2 bases at J, with 8 bases in the middle. CDR3 nucleotide sequence: TGTGCCAGCAGCTTTGGAATGACTGGGGCCAACGTCCTGACTTTC. Its protein product is CASSFGMTGANVLTF.

The rearrangement joins TRBV5-6 to TRBJ2-3; 12 bases map to TRBD2. Per the germline V gene, CDR1 is SGHDT and CDR2 is YYEEEE. V was clipped by 4 bases and J by 2 bases; unmatched bases: 14. This CDR3 is 19 amino acids long. CDR3: CASSSRRLAGVGITDTQYF. The CDR3 DNA is TGTGCCAGCAGCAGCCGACGACTAGCGGGGGTGGGGATCACAGATACGCAGTATTTT.

The chain employs TRBV28 and TRBJ2-7; 8 nucleotides match TRBD1. The CDR3 is 13 residues long. V was pared by 5 bases and J by 5 bases, with 5 bases of the junction left unmatched. CDR1 and CDR2 (germline): MDHEN, SYDVKM. The CDR3 DNA reads TGTGCCAGCAGTGGACAGGGAAGGGACGAGCAGTACTTC. This gives the protein CASSGQGRDEQYF.

The genes are TRBV29-1 and TRBJ2-7; 7 bases match TRBD1. The germline V gene has CDR1 SQVTM and CDR2 ANQGSEA. The CDR3 runs to 13 residues. V lost 7 bases, J lost 6 bases, and 12 bases stayed unmatched. The CDR3 nucleotides are TGCAGCGCCGGCTGGACAGGCCGGGGCGAGCAGTACTTC. This sequence encodes CSAGWTGRGEQYF.

The genes are TRBV18 and TRBJ2-5, with 7 bases identical to TRBD1. The CDR3 has 12 residues. Germline V lookup: CDR1 KGHSH, CDR2 LQKENI. V lost 4 bases, J lost 4 bases, and 0 bases stayed unmatched. In DNA form, the CDR3 reads TGTGCCAGCTCACAGGGGGCAGAGACCCAGTACTTC. As protein: CASSQGAETQYF.

Remarks on this clone: Its ends do not fully match the called genes, so a read error is possible. The rearrangement joins TRBV7-7 to TRBJ1-6; D gene ambiguous. This CDR3 has 13 residues. CDR1 SSHAT and CDR2 FNYEAQ come from the germline V gene (reference sequence). This CDR3 reads CASSSDRDSPLHF. CDR3 sequence (DNA): TGTGCTAGCAGCTCGGATAGGGATTCACCCCTCCACTTT.

The rearrangement uses TRBV30 and TRBJ2-1, with D possibly being TRBD2 (5 bases). CDR1 and CDR2 (germline): GTSNPN, SVGIG (reference sequence). Trimming cost V 3 bases and J 2 bases, with 8 bases left between them. The CDR3 is 13 amino acids. The CDR3 here is CAWSTSTYNEQFF. In nucleotides, the CDR3 is TGTGCCTGGAGCACTAGTACCTACAATGAGCAGTTCTTC.

The V and J genes are TRBV5-5 and TRBJ2-4; D gene ambiguous. The V gene's germline CDR1 is SGHKS and CDR2 YYEKEE (reference sequence). Trimming shortened V by 4 bases and J by 0 bases, and 5 bases separated the two germline ends. The CDR3 is 13 amino acids. The CDR3 region is CASSPEAKNIQYF. In DNA, the CDR3 is TGTGCCAGCAGCCCGGAAGCCAAAAACATTCAGTACTTC.

V and J are TRBV11-2 and TRBJ2-3, with no clear D. Germline-derived CDR1 and CDR2 are SGHAT and FQNNGV. V was shortened by 0 bases and J by 5 bases, with 6 bases between the two germline ends. The CDR3 is made up of 13 amino acids. The CDR3 sequence: CASSLDNKDTQYF. In DNA, the CDR3 is TGTGCCAGCAGCTTAGATAATAAAGATACGCAGTATTTT. The full variable domain, rest sourced from reference TRBV11-2 and TRBJ2-3, is EAGVAQSPRYKIIEKRQSVAFWCNPISGHATLYWYQQILGQGPKLLIQFQNNGVVDDSQLPKDRFSAERLKGVDSTLKIQPAKLEDSAVYLCASSLDNKDTQYFGPGTRLTVL.

The genes are TRBV5-6 and TRBJ2-2; 8 positions agree with TRBD1. This CDR3 has 15 residues. The germline CDR1 and CDR2 sequences are SGHDT and YYEEEE. V dropped 4 bases and J dropped 7; count of bases not matched to a gene: 9. This chain's CDR3 is CASSGQGAVVGELFF. CDR3 sequence (DNA): TGTGCCAGCAGCGGGCAGGGGGCGGTTGTCGGGGAGCTGTTTTTT.

The rearrangement uses TRBV5-6 and TRBJ2-1, with D uncertain. The V and J ends lost 2 bases and 7 bases respectively, with 7 bases between them. This CDR3 is 12 amino acids long. Germline assignment: CDR1 SGHDT and CDR2 YYEEEE. The CDR3: CASSLGSNEQFF. The CDR3 DNA reads TGTGCCAGCAGCTTAGGATCGAATGAGCAGTTCTTC.

The rearrangement links TRBV5-1 to TRBJ1-1; 10 bases are a match to TRBD1. J lost 4 bases, V lost 4 bases, and 10 bases had no gene match. Germline CDR1 is SGHRS and CDR2 is YFSETQ. This CDR3 region has 16 residues. The CDR3 region is CASSLKGQGSGTEAFF. The CDR3 DNA follows: TGCGCCAGCAGCCTAAAGGGACAGGGGTCAGGCACTGAAGCTTTCTTT.

V is TRBV10-1 and J is TRBJ1-4; D is ambiguous. V shed 3 bases and J shed 5 bases, with 7 bases lying between them. The CDR3 loop spans 13 amino acids. Germline V gene lookup returns CDR1 WNHNN and CDR2 SYGVQD (reference sequence). The CDR3 sequence is CASSDAVNEKLFF. DNA for the CDR3: TGCGCCAGCAGTGATGCGGTAAATGAAAAACTGTTTTTT.

The rearrangement uses TRBV19 and TRBJ1-2; maybe TRBD1 (5 bases). This CDR3 spans 12 amino acids. Trimming took off 6 bases at V and 7 bases at J, with 12 bases between the two ends. CDR1 LNHDA and CDR2 SQIVND come from the germline V gene (reference sequence). The CDR3 loop is CASSEGRGGYTF. The DNA for the CDR3 is TGTGCCAGTAGCGAGGGGAGGGGTGGCTACACCTTC.

CDR3 bases: TGTGCCAGCAGCTTAGGACAGAGGGACGGCTACACCTTC. Translated: CASSLGQRDGYTF. This chain links TRBV7-8 with TRBJ1-2; tentative D call: TRBD1 (5 bases). CDR3 length: 13 residues. The V gene lost 1 base and the J gene lost 8 bases, with 11 bases spanning the gap. The germline gives CDR1 SGHVS, CDR2 FQNEAQ.

The chain couples TRBV15 to TRBJ1-2; D is unclear. The CDR3 consists of 11 residues. The V end lost 1 base, the J end lost 5 bases, and 2 bases lay between the germline ends. Per the germline V gene, CDR1 is LNHNV and CDR2 is YYDKDF (reference sequence). In DNA, the CDR3 is TGTGCCACCAGCAGAGGGTATGGCTACACCTTC. Translating gives CATSRGYGYTF.

This chain connects TRBV9 to TRBJ2-3; tentatively, D is TRBD2 (5 bases). This CDR3 is 17 amino acids long. CDR1 is SGDLS, CDR2 YYNGEE, per germline. V was shortened by 4 bases and J by 0 bases, with 18 bases between the two germline ends. The CDR3 protein is CASSSSRAGPSTDTQYF. DNA of the CDR3: TGTGCCAGCAGCTCCTCTCGGGCGGGCCCTAGCACAGATACGCAGTATTTT.

The chain links TRBV30 to TRBJ2-5, with TRBD2 matching over 12 bases. The CDR3 is 17 residues long. The germline V gene encodes CDR1 GTSNPN and CDR2 SVGIG (reference sequence). Trimming took 0 bases from V and 2 from J; bases not matched to a gene: 7. CDR3 coding DNA: TGTGCCTGGAGTGTAGCTAGCGGGGGGGCCGGGCAAGAGACCCAGTACTTC. It specifies CAWSVASGGAGQETQYF.

The chain uses TRBV7-2 and TRBJ1-6; a possible D gene is TRBD1 (5 bases). Germline V gene lookup returns CDR1 SGHTA and CDR2 FQGNSA. The ends were cut back, 5 bases at V and 0 bases at J, with 17 bases in the middle. The CDR3 runs to 18 residues. The CDR3 protein is CASSQWPGRSSYNSPLHF. The CDR3 nucleotides read TGTGCCAGCAGCCAATGGCCGGGACGGAGCTCCTATAATTCACCCCTCCACTTT. The variable domain in full, with the rest retrieved from reference TRBV7-2 and TRBJ1-6, is GAGVSQSPSNKVTEKGKDVELRCDPISGHTALYWYRQSLGQGLEFLIYFQGNSAPDKSGLPSDRFSAERTGGSVSTLTIQRTQQEDSAVYLCASSQWPGRSSYNSPLHFGNGTRLTVT.

There are a few counts of this clone. The same CDR3 arises from other DNA sequences in this sample as well. The CDR3, as DNA: TGTGCCACCAGCAGAGATCGGGGCAGAACCTACGAGCAGTACTTC. The encoded protein is CATSRDRGRTYEQYF. This chain joins TRBV15 and TRBJ2-7; D is tentatively TRBD1 or TRBD2 (5 bases each). This CDR3 is built from 15 residues. Trimming took off 0 bases at V and 2 bases at J, with 11 bases between the two ends. Germline V gene lookup returns CDR1 LNHNV and CDR2 YYDKDF (reference sequence). The entire variable domain, with the rest obtained from reference TRBV15 and TRBJ2-7, is as follows: DAMVIQNPRYQVTQFGKPVTLSCSQTLNHNVMYWYQQKSSQAPKLLFHYYDKDFNNEADTPDNFQSRRPNTSFCFLDIRSPGLGDTAMYLCATSRDRGRTYEQYFGPGTRLTVT.

This clone showed up just a few times. V is TRBV27 and J is TRBJ1-2; a possible D gene is TRBD1 (5 bases). V gave up 10 bases and J gave up 0 bases, with 21 bases separating them. CDR3 size: 16 residues. The germline V gene encodes CDR1 MNHEY and CDR2 SMNVEV (reference sequence). The chain's CDR3 is CATRRTTIGANYGYTF. DNA of the CDR3: TGTGCCACCAGGCGGACAACCATAGGTGCTAACTATGGCTACACCTTC.

The rearrangement joins TRBV5-3 to TRBJ2-1; 7 bases map to TRBD2. TRBV5-3 is flagged as an ORF with uncertain function. Losses at the gene ends were 9 bases for V and 7 bases for J; bases not matched to a gene: 16. CDR3 length equals 15 residues. CDR3 region: CAKVGGSVVRNEQFF. The CDR3 nucleotides are TGTGCCAAAGTGGGCGGGAGTGTCGTGAGGAATGAGCAGTTCTTC.

The chain combines TRBV15 with TRBJ2-5; unclear D gene. The CDR3 spans 14 residues. Germline CDR1 is LNHNV and CDR2 is YYDKDF (reference sequence). Trimming removed 5 bases from V and 1 base from J, with 11 bases in between. CDR3 sequence: CATSVSRLQETQYF. The CDR3 nucleotides are TGTGCCACCAGCGTTAGTAGGCTCCAAGAGACCCAGTACTTC.

This rearrangement joins TRBV28 to TRBJ2-1, with D possibly being TRBD1 or TRBD2 (5 bases each). Germline CDR1 MDHEN, CDR2 SYDVKM. The CDR3 spans 14 residues. Trimming stripped 9 bases from V and 4 bases from J, with 16 bases between. CDR3 sequence reads: CARSERGRYNEQFF. CDR3 coding DNA: TGTGCCAGATCTGAACGGGGACGGTACAATGAGCAGTTCTTC.

V is TRBV4-1 and J is TRBJ2-7; 8 nucleotides line up with TRBD2. Germline CDR1 MGHRA, CDR2 YSYEKL. Trimming cost V 5 bases and J 4 bases; bases outside gene matches: 7. The CDR3 spans 14 residues. DNA of the CDR3: TGCGCCAGCAGCTTGGGACTAGGAAGTTACGAGCAGTACTTC. This codes for CASSLGLGSYEQYF.

This chain joins TRBV2 and TRBJ2-3; tentative D call: TRBD2 (5 bases). The CDR3 length is 15 residues. Trimming removed 7 bases at V and 0 bases at J, with 14 bases between. The germline V gene has CDR1 SNHLY and CDR2 FYNNEI. CDR3: CASTPTGISTDTQYF. As DNA, the CDR3 is TGTGCCAGCACCCCGACCGGGATCAGCACAGATACGCAGTATTTT.

The CDR3 is CASSPLGREGKTQYF. DNA of the CDR3: TGTGCCAGCAGTCCGCTCGGGCGGGAGGGAAAGACCCAGTACTTC. This rearrangement joins TRBV6-5 to TRBJ2-5; 9 bases align to TRBD2. Germline CDR1 reads MNHEY; CDR2 reads SVGAGI. There are 15 residues in the CDR3. The junction had 10 bases not matched to a gene; V was cut back by 5 bases and J by 6 bases.